This TCR beta chain was recorded in a study of blood T cell repertoires in COVID-19. Study-level information: Donors in the United States, Italy and Spain gave samples during acute or convalescent COVID-19. PBMCs, B-cell-depleted T cells, or T cells were the source of the cDNA or gDNA that made up the material.

The CDR3 runs to 14 residues. The germline CDR1 and CDR2 sequences are MDHEN and SYDVKM. Trimming left V 6 bases short and J 0 bases short, with 11 bases between. How the authors handled the data: Amplification from reference gene primers served as the basis for estimated nucleated cell counts. The table came from immunoSEQ multiplex PCR; TCRdb's copy has only in-frame clones and leaves some out. V and J calls and clone size follow that table, whereas D and trimming were derived from the DNA. The table has a few hundred thousand clones, approximately 90% seen once; the top ten hold approximately 2.4%.

This chain uses TRBV28 with TRBJ1-2, with a weak D call TRBD1 (6 bases). The sequencing input was peripheral blood. The source is a man between 18 and 35 years old with active or convalescent COVID-19. CDR3 amino acids: CASSPAGANYGYTF. The CDR3 DNA reads as TGTGCCAGCAGCCCAGCAGGGGCTAACTATGGCTACACCTTC.